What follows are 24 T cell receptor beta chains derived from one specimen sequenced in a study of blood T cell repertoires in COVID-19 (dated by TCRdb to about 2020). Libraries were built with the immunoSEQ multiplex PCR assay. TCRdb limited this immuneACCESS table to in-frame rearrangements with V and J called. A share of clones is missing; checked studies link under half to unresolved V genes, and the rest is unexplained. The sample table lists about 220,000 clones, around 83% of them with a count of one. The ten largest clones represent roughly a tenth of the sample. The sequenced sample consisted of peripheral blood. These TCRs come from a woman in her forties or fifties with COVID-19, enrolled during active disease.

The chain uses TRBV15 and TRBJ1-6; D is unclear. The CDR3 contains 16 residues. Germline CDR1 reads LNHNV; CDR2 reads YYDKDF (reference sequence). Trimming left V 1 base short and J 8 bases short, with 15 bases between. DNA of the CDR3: TGTGCCACCAGCAGAGGTCGGGTGAGTCGCGATTCACCCCTCCACTTT. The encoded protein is CATSRGRVSRDSPLHF.

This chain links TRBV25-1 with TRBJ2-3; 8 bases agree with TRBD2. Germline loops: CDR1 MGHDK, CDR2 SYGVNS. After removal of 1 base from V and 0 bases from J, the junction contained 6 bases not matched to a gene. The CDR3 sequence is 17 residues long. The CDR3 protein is CASSEWVAGTSTDTQYF. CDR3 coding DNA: TGTGCCAGCAGTGAATGGGTAGCGGGGACTAGCACAGATACGCAGTATTTT.

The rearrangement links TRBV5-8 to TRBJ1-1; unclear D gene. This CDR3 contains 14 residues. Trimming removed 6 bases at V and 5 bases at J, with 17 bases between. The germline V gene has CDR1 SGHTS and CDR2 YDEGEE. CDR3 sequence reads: CASINTGRGTEAFF. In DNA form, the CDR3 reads TGTGCCAGCATAAATACCGGTCGAGGAACTGAAGCTTTCTTT.

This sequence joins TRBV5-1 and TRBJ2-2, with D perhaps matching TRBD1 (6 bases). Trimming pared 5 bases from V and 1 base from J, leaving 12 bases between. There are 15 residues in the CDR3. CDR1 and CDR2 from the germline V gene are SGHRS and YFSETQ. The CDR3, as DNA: TGCGCCAGCAGGAGGGGGACACTGAACACCGGGGAGCTGTTTTTT. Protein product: CASRRGTLNTGELFF.

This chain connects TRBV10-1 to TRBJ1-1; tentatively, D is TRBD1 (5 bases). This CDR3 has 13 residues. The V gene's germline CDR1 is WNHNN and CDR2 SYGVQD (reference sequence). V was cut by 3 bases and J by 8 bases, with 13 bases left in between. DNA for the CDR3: TGCGCCAGCAGTGACAAGGGCAGGGTAGAAGCTTTCTTT. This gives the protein CASSDKGRVEAFF.

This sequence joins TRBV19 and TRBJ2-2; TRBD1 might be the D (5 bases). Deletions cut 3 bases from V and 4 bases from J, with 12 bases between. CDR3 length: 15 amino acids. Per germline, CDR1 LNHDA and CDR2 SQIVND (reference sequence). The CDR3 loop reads CASSMGPLGTGELFF. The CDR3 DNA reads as TGTGCCAGTAGTATGGGGCCTTTGGGCACCGGGGAGCTGTTTTTT.

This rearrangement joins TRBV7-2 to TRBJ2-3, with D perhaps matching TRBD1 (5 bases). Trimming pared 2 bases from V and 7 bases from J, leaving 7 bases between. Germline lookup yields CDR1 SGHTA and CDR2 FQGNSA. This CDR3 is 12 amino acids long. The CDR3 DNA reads TGTGCCAGCAGCTTAAACAGGTATACGCAGTATTTT. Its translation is CASSLNRYTQYF.

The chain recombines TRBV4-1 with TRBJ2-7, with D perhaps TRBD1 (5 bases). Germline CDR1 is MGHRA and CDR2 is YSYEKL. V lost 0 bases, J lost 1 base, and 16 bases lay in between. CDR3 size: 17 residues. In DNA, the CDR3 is TGCGCCAGCAGCCAAGATCTAGGAACAGGCAAGTCCTACGAGCAGTACTTC. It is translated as CASSQDLGTGKSYEQYF.

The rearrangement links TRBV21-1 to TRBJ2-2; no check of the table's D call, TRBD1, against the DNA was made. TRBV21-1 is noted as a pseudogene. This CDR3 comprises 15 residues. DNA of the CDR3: TGTGCCAGCAGCAAAGCCAGGGGTGCCACCGGGGAGCTGTTTTTT. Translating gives CASSKARGATGELFF.

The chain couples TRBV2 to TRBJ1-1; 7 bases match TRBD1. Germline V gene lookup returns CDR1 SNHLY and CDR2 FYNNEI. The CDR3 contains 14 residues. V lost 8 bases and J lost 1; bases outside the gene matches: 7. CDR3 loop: CASGQGVQNTEAFF. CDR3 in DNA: TGTGCCAGCGGCCAGGGGGTACAGAACACTGAAGCTTTCTTT.

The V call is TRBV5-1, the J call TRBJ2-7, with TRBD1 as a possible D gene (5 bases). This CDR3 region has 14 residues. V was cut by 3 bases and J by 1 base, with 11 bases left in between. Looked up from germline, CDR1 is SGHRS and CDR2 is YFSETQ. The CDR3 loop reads CASSSNTGSYEQYF. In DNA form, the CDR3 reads TGCGCCAGCAGCTCTAATACAGGATCCTACGAGCAGTACTTC.

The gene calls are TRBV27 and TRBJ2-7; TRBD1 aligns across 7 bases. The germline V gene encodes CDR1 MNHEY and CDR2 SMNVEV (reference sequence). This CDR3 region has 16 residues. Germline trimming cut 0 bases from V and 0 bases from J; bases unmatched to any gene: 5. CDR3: CASSLSDRRSSYEQYV. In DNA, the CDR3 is TGTGCCAGCAGTTTATCGGACAGGAGGAGCTCCTACGAGCAGTACGTC.

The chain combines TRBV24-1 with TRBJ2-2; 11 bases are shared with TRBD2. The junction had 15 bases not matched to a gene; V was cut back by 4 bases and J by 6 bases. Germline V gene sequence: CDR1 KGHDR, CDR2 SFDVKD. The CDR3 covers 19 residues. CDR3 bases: TGTGCCACCAGTGACCCGCGACTTTCTAGCGGGGGGCCTCCCGGGGAGCTGTTTTTT. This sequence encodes CATSDPRLSSGGPPGELFF.

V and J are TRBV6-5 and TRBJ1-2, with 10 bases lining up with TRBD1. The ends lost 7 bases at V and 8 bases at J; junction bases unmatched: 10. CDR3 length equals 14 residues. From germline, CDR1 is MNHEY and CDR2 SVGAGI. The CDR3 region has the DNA TGTGCCAGCACCCCTCCCCCGGGACAGGGGGGCTACACCTTC. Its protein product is CASTPPPGQGGYTF.

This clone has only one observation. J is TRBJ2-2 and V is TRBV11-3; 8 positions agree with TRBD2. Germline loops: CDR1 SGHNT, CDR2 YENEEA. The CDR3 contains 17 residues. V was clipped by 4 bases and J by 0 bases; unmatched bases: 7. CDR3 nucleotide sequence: TGTGCCAGCAGCTCCCCGGGGGGGGACCCGAACACCGGGGAGCTGTTTTTT. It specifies CASSSPGGDPNTGELFF.

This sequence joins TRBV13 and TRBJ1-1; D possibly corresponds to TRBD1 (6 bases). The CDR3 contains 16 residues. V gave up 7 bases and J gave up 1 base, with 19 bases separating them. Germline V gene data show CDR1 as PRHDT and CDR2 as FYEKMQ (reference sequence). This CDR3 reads CASTPHPWDTNTEAFF. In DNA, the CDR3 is TGTGCCAGCACCCCGCACCCCTGGGACACGAACACTGAAGCTTTCTTT.

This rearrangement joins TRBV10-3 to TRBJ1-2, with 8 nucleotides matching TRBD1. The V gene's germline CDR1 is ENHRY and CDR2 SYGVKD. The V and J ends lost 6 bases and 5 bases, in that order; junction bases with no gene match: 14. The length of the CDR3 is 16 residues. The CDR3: CAIRSDRGKNVYGYTF. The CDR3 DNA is TGTGCCATCAGATCCGACAGGGGAAAGAACGTGTATGGCTACACCTTC.

The CDR3 coding sequence is TGTGCCAGCAGCTTAGGTAACCCCTATAGCTCCTACAATGAGCAGTTCTTC. It codes for CASSLGNPYSSYNEQFF. The chain employs TRBV11-2 and TRBJ2-1; D unresolved. The CDR3 is 17 residues long. Germline V CDR1 and CDR2: SGHAT, FQNNGV. Trimming took 1 base from V and 0 from J, leaving 13 bases between them.

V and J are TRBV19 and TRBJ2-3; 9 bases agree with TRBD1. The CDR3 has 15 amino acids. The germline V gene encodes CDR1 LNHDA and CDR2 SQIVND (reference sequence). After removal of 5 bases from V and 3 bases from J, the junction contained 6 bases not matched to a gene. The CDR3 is CASSWGGQGTDTQYF. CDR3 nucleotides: TGTGCCAGTAGTTGGGGCGGACAGGGGACAGATACGCAGTATTTT.

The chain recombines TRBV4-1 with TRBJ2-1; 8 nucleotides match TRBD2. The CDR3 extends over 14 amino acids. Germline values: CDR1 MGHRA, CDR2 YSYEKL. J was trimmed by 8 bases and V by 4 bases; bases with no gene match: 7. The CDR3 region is CASSPDPGGYEQFF. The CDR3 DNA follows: TGCGCCAGCAGCCCGGACCCGGGGGGGTATGAGCAGTTCTTC.

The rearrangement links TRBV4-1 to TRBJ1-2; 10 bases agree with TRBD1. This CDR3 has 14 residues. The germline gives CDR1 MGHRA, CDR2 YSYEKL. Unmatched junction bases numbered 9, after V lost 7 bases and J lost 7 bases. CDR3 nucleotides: TGCGCCAGCACCTCAGACAGGGGGCACTCTGGCTACACCTTC. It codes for CASTSDRGHSGYTF.

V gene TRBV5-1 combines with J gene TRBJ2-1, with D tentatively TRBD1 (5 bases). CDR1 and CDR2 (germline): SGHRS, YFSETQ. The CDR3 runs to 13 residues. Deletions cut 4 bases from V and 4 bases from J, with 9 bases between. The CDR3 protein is CASSPAGYNEQFF. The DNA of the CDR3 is TGCGCCAGCAGCCCGGCAGGGTACAATGAGCAGTTCTTC.

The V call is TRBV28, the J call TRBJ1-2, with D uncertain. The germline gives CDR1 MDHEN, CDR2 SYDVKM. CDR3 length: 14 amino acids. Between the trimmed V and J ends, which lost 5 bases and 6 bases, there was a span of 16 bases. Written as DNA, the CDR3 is TGTGCCAGCAGTGGGCCGGCGTCTTTGAATGGCTACACCTTC. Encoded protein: CASSGPASLNGYTF.

For the CDR3, the DNA is TGTGCCAGTAGTATCAAGCGGGGGGGACCGAGGGACATTCAGTACTTC. It codes for CASSIKRGGPRDIQYF. V is TRBV19 and J is TRBJ2-4; 10 bases line up with TRBD2. The CDR3 is 16 residues long. Germline-derived CDR1 and CDR2 are LNHDA and SQIVND (reference sequence). V was pared by 3 bases and J by 8 bases, with 10 bases of the junction left unmatched.